What follows are 10 T cell receptor beta chains derived from one specimen sequenced in a study of cytomegalovirus exposure and HLA in healthy donors. The PCR ran on 60 Vbeta and 13 Jbeta primers. The table came from immunoSEQ multiplex PCR; TCRdb's copy has only in-frame clones and leaves some out. The sample shows fewer than 150,000 clones, roughly 71% of them seen only once. The sample was PBMCs. All receptors come from a woman aged 50 to 60 in good health and CMV-seropositive.

The chain joins TRBV11-3 to TRBJ2-1; no clear D gene. Germline V gene lookup returns CDR1 SGHNT and CDR2 YENEEA. This CDR3 contains 15 residues. With 4 bases removed from V and 0 bases from J, the gap between germline ends came to 10 bases. Written as DNA, the CDR3 is TGTGCCAGCAGCTCAGACCTCAGCTCCTACAATGAGCAGTTCTTC. This sequence encodes CASSSDLSSYNEQFF. Combining the CDR3 with reference TRBV11-3 and TRBJ2-1 gives the whole variable domain EAGVVQSPRYKIIEKKQPVAFWCNPISGHNTLYWYLQNLGQGPELLIRYENEEAVDDSQLPKDRFSAERLKGVDSTLKIQPAELGDSAVYLCASSSDLSSYNEQFFGPGTRLTVL.

The chain carries TRBV7-9 and TRBJ2-3, with D tentatively TRBD2 (5 bases). CDR1 and CDR2 from the germline V gene are SEHNR and FQNEAQ (reference sequence). V was cut by 4 bases and J by 2 bases, with 10 bases left in between. The CDR3 runs 14 residues. The CDR3 DNA is TGTGCCAGCAGCTCAAGGACTCTCACAGATACGCAGTATTTT. Translated: CASSSRTLTDTQYF. The variable domain in full, with the rest retrieved from reference TRBV7-9 and TRBJ2-3, is DTGVSQNPRHKITKRGQNVTFRCDPISEHNRLYWYRQTLGQGPEFLTYFQNEAQLEKSRLLSDRFSAERPKGSFSTLEIQRTEQGDSAMYLCASSSRTLTDTQYFGPGTRLTVL.

The genes are TRBV7-2 and TRBJ1-2; a possible D gene is TRBD1 (5 bases). Germline lookup yields CDR1 SGHTA and CDR2 FQGNSA. The CDR3 covers 11 residues. V lost 6 bases to trimming and J lost 4 bases, with 6 bases between them. CDR3 bases: TGTGCCAGCAGAGACAGCTATGGCTACACCTTC. This sequence encodes CASRDSYGYTF.

The rearrangement links TRBV27 to TRBJ2-7; D perhaps matches TRBD2 (5 bases). The CDR3 totals 18 residues. Trimming shortened V by 4 bases and J by 0 bases, and 22 bases separated the two germline ends. Germline values: CDR1 MNHEY, CDR2 SMNVEV (reference sequence). CDR3 DNA sequence: TGTGCCAGCAGTTCCCCTCCTGTCCACACTAGTACCTCCTACGAGCAGTACTTC. Its translation: CASSSPPVHTSTSYEQYF.

This clone was seen once. The gene calls are TRBV10-3 and TRBJ2-2, with 8 bases that match TRBD1. V lost 8 bases and J lost 8; bases outside the gene matches: 7. CDR1 and CDR2 (germline): ENHRY, SYGVKD. CDR3 length: 13 residues. CDR3 in amino acids: CAIQDRVEGELFF. The CDR3 DNA is TGTGCCATCCAGGACAGGGTCGAAGGGGAGCTGTTTTTT.

This clone has only a few counts. The genes are TRBV4-2 and TRBJ2-7, with TRBD2 matching over 10 bases. Germline lookup yields CDR1 LGHNA and CDR2 YNFKEQ. CDR3 length equals 16 residues. Losses at the gene ends were 0 bases for V and 3 bases for J; bases not matched to a gene: 5. CDR3: CASSQDRSGGDYEQYF. In DNA form, the CDR3 reads TGTGCCAGCAGCCAAGATCGGAGCGGGGGGGACTACGAGCAGTACTTC.

The genes are TRBV9 and TRBJ2-7; 8 bases map to TRBD1. Trimming removed 0 bases from V and 7 bases from J; junction bases left unmatched: 12. In germline, CDR1 is SGDLS, CDR2 YYNGEE. The CDR3 runs to 16 residues. Here the CDR3 reads CASSVAPGTGEGEQYF. Written as DNA, the CDR3 is TGTGCCAGCAGCGTAGCCCCCGGGACAGGTGAGGGGGAGCAGTACTTC.

There are a few counts of this clone. A read error may account for a junction end that differs from germline. The chain employs TRBV7-9 and TRBJ2-2; D possibly corresponds to TRBD1 (6 bases). The CDR3 totals 15 residues. The germline V gene encodes CDR1 SEHNR and CDR2 FQNEAQ (reference sequence). CDR3 residues: CPSSRTDTGTGELFF. The DNA of the CDR3 is TGTCCCAGCAGCCGGACAGACACAGGAACCGGGGAGCTGTTTTTT.

This chain uses TRBV7-2 with TRBJ1-1; the D gene is possibly TRBD1 (6 bases). Germline V gene data show CDR1 as SGHTA and CDR2 as FQGNSA. The V gene lost 0 bases and the J gene lost 0 bases, with 8 bases spanning the gap. The length of the CDR3 is 15 residues. The chain's CDR3 is CASSLAGHLNTEAFF. The CDR3 DNA follows: TGTGCCAGCAGCTTAGCGGGACACCTGAACACTGAAGCTTTCTTT.

The CDR3 here is CASSQFAAGGSFMAPLHF. CDR3 coding DNA: TGCGCCAGCAGCCAATTTGCGGCAGGGGGTTCGTTTATGGCACCCCTCCACTTT. The chain links TRBV4-1 to TRBJ1-6; 7 bases match TRBD1. From germline, CDR1 is MGHRA and CDR2 YSYEKL. Unmatched junction bases numbered 18, after V lost 2 bases and J lost 11 bases. This CDR3 is built from 18 residues.